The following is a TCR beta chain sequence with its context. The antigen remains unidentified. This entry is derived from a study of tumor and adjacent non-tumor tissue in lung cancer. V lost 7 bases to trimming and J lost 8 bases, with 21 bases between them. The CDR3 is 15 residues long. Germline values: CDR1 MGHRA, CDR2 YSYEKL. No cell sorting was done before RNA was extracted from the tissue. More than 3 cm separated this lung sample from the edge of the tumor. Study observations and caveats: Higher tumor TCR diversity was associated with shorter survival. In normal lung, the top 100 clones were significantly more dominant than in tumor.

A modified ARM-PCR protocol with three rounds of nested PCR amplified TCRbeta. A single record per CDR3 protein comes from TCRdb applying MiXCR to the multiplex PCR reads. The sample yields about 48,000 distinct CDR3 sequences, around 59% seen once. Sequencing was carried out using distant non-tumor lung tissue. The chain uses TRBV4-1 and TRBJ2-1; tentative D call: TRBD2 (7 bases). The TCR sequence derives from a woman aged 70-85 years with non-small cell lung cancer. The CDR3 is CASNLVEGGLYEQFF. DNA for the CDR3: TGCGCCAGCAACCTAGTCGAGGGGGGGCTCTATGAGCAGTTCTTC.